This T cell receptor (beta chain) emerged from a study of T cells in Graves' hyperthyroidism and ophthalmopathy. Notes on the study in general: Onset of ophthalmopathy came a median approximately 6 months after the model predicted it.

This clonotype has ten or more counts. What it binds is not known. CDR3 length: 15 amino acids. Deletions cut 2 bases from V and 3 bases from J, with 14 bases between. Germline assignment: CDR1 SNHLY and CDR2 FYNNEI. Patients showing uncontrolled infection, other autoimmune disease, pregnancy or lactation were ineligible. The source material, RNA transcripts, was used to amplify TCR beta CDR3 regions. The study used the HTBI primer set for a first-round RT-PCR of the TCR CDR3. Each CDR3 protein is one row after TCRdb ran MiXCR on the multiplex PCR reads. This table holds 75,000 to 100,000 distinct CDR3 sequences, about 51% found once.

V usage is TRBV2 and J usage is TRBJ2-7; D gene unclear. This clonotype was obtained from a woman aged 40-49 years with Graves' hyperthyroidism. Sequencing was done on a sample of blood. The CDR3 is CASSERAVLVYEQYF. The CDR3 DNA reads as TGTGCCAGCAGTGAAAGGGCGGTTTTAGTCTACGAGCAGTACTTC.